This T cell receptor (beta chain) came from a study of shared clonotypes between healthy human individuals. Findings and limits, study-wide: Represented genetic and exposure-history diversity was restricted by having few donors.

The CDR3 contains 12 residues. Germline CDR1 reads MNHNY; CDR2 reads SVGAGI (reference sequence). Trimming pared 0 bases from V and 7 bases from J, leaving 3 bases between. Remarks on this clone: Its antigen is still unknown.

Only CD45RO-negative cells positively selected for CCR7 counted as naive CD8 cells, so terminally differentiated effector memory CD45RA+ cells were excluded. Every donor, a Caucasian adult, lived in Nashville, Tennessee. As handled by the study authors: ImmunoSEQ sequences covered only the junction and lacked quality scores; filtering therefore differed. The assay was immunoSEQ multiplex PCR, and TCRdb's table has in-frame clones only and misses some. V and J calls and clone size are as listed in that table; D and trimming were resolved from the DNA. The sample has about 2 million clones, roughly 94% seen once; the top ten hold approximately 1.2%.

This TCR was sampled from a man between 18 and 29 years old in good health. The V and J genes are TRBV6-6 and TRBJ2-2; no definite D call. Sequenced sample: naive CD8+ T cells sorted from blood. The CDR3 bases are TGTGCCAGCAGTTACTCGGGCGGGGAGCTGTTTTTT. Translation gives CASSYSGGELFF.